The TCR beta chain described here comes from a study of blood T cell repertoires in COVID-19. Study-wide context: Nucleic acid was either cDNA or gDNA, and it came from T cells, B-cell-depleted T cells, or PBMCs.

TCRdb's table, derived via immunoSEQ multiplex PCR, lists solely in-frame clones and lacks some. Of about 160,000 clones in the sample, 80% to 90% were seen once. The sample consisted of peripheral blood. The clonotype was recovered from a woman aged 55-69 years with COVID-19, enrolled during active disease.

DNA for the CDR3: TGTGCCAGCAGCCCCCGACCTCTGACAGGGGAGGGCTACAATGAGCAGTTCTTC. Translated: CASSPRPLTGEGYNEQFF. The V call is TRBV14, the J call TRBJ2-1; weak D call: TRBD1 (8 bases). There are 18 residues in the CDR3. Germline CDR1 and CDR2: SGHDN and FVKESK. V lost 4 bases to trimming and J lost 3 bases, with 22 bases between them.